Listed below are T cell receptor beta chains from one sample, sequenced in a study of post-analysis software for immune sequencing data. MiXCR, applied by TCRdb to the PCR reads, yields one record per CDR3 protein. This table holds 700,000 to 800,000 distinct CDR3 sequences, roughly 30% found once. Material for sequencing was blood. Source of these receptors: a girl aged 5-17 years with multiple sclerosis. Both conserved end residues are part of each CDR3. A D gene is named only where the DNA matches it firmly. Not all rows give a size; the values are once, few, many and, for expanded clones, a class.

v_call: TRBV29-1; d_call: -; clone_size: many; j_call: TRBJ1-2; cdr3_aa: CSVEGYTF; cdr3_nt: TGCAGCGTTGAGGGCTACACCTTC
v_call: TRBV12-3/TRBV12-4; d_call: -; clone_size: -; j_call: TRBJ2-6; cdr3_aa: CASSRDRPSSGANVLTF; cdr3_nt: TGTGCCAGCAGCCGAGACAGGCCATCCTCTGGGGCCAACGTCCTGACTTTC
v_call: TRBV5-1; d_call: -; clone_size: -; j_call: TRBJ2-7; cdr3_aa: CASSFLGSEQYF; cdr3_nt: TGCGCCAGCAGCTTCTTAGGGTCCGAGCAGTACTTC
v_call: TRBV10-3; d_call: TRBD2; clone_size: -; j_call: TRBJ2-7; cdr3_aa: CAISEVDERDTYEQYF; cdr3_nt: TGTGCCATCAGTGAGGTGGACGAGCGGGATACCTACGAGCAGTACTTC
v_call: TRBV6-6; d_call: -; clone_size: -; j_call: TRBJ2-7; cdr3_aa: CASSYSPSTEQYF; cdr3_nt: TGTGCCAGCAGTTACTCTCCCTCCACCGAGCAGTACTTC
v_call: TRBV28; d_call: -; clone_size: few; j_call: TRBJ2-7; cdr3_aa: CASTPTRTVYEQYF; cdr3_nt: TGTGCCAGCACCCCGACAAGGACAGTCTACGAGCAGTACTTC
v_call: TRBV5-6; d_call: -; clone_size: -; j_call: TRBJ2-2; cdr3_aa: CASSFVGSSGELFF; cdr3_nt: TGTGCCAGCAGCTTCGTGGGGAGTTCGGGGGAGCTGTTTTTT
v_call: TRBV28; d_call: -; clone_size: -; j_call: TRBJ1-2; cdr3_aa: CASSTGFGYGYTF; cdr3_nt: TGTGCCAGCAGCACAGGGTTTGGATATGGCTACACCTTC
v_call: TRBV9; d_call: -; clone_size: -; j_call: TRBJ2-7; cdr3_aa: CASSVATGPLNRGSSYNEQYF; cdr3_nt: TGTGCCAGCAGCGTAGCTACAGGCCCCCTAAATCGTGGTAGCTCCTACAATGAGCAGTACTTC
v_call: TRBV4-3; d_call: -; clone_size: many; j_call: TRBJ2-6; cdr3_aa: CASSQRSRFSGANVLTF; cdr3_nt: TGCGCCAGCAGCCAAAGAAGCCGATTCTCTGGGGCCAACGTCCTGACTTTC
v_call: TRBV12-3/TRBV12-4; d_call: TRBD1; clone_size: few; j_call: TRBJ2-7; cdr3_aa: CASSRQGAREQYF; cdr3_nt: TGTGCCAGCAGTCGACAGGGGGCGAGGGAGCAGTACTTC
v_call: TRBV27; d_call: TRBD1; clone_size: -; j_call: TRBJ2-5; cdr3_aa: CASSYISGTGGLETQYF; cdr3_nt: TGTGCCAGCTCATATATATCCGGGACAGGGGGCTTGGAGACCCAGTACTTC
v_call: TRBV16; d_call: TRBD1; clone_size: -; j_call: TRBJ2-7; cdr3_aa: CASSHLDRGFEQYF; cdr3_nt: TGTGCCAGCAGCCACTTGGACAGGGGGTTCGAGCAGTACTTC
v_call: TRBV7-9; d_call: -; clone_size: -; j_call: TRBJ1-2; cdr3_aa: CASTLGDWASGYTF; cdr3_nt: TGTGCCAGCACTTTAGGGGACTGGGCGAGTGGCTACACCTTC
v_call: TRBV5-6; d_call: -; clone_size: -; j_call: TRBJ2-5; cdr3_aa: CASSLTGKETQYF; cdr3_nt: TGTGCCAGCAGCTTGACAGGGAAAGAGACCCAGTACTTC
v_call: TRBV6-6; d_call: TRBD1; clone_size: -; j_call: TRBJ1-5; cdr3_aa: CASSTNRGGSGNQPQHF; cdr3_nt: TGTGCCAGCAGTACCAACAGGGGGGGGTCCGGCAATCAGCCCCAGCATTTT
v_call: TRBV29-1; d_call: -; clone_size: few; j_call: TRBJ2-5; cdr3_aa: CSVEIRGGETQYF; cdr3_nt: TGCAGCGTTGAGATCAGGGGCGGGGAGACCCAGTACTTC
v_call: TRBV20-1; d_call: -; clone_size: few; j_call: TRBJ2-5; cdr3_aa: CSAARKETQYF; cdr3_nt: TGCAGTGCAGCCAGGAAAGAGACCCAGTACTTC
v_call: TRBV5-6; d_call: -; clone_size: many; j_call: TRBJ2-5; cdr3_aa: CASSLLQGGETQYF; cdr3_nt: TGTGCCAGCAGCTTGTTGCAGGGGGGAGAGACCCAGTACTTC
v_call: TRBV3-1; d_call: TRBD2; clone_size: -; j_call: TRBJ2-1; cdr3_aa: CASSQERGAGGRHNEQFF; cdr3_nt: TGTGCCAGCAGCCAAGAAAGGGGAGCGGGAGGGCGGCACAATGAGCAGTTCTTC
v_call: TRBV12-3/TRBV12-4; d_call: -; clone_size: -; j_call: TRBJ1-1; cdr3_aa: CASSLGGWGAEAFF; cdr3_nt: TGTGCCAGCAGTTTAGGGGGTTGGGGCGCTGAAGCTTTCTTT
v_call: TRBV11-2; d_call: TRBD1; clone_size: few; j_call: TRBJ1-2; cdr3_aa: CASSLENRGRNYGYTF; cdr3_nt: TGTGCCAGCAGCTTAGAGAACAGGGGGCGGAACTATGGCTACACCTTC
v_call: TRBV7-2; d_call: -; clone_size: many; j_call: TRBJ2-3; cdr3_aa: CASSPRVTDTQYF; cdr3_nt: TGTGCCAGCAGCCCTCGTGTCACAGATACGCAGTATTTT
v_call: TRBV28; d_call: -; clone_size: few; j_call: TRBJ2-5; cdr3_aa: CASSPPPGETQYF; cdr3_nt: TGTGCCAGCAGTCCGCCGCCAGGAGAGACCCAGTACTTC
v_call: TRBV7-9; d_call: -; clone_size: -; j_call: TRBJ2-1; cdr3_aa: CAGSLAGEQFF; cdr3_nt: TGTGCCGGCAGCTTGGCGGGAGAGCAGTTCTTC
v_call: TRBV20-1; d_call: -; clone_size: -; j_call: TRBJ2-5; cdr3_aa: CSAWVGGPQETQYF; cdr3_nt: TGCAGTGCTTGGGTTGGCGGGCCTCAAGAGACCCAGTACTTC
v_call: TRBV10-3; d_call: -; clone_size: -; j_call: TRBJ2-5; cdr3_aa: CAISSLPGTQETQYF; cdr3_nt: TGTGCCATCAGTTCGTTGCCCGGGACGCAAGAGACCCAGTACTTC
v_call: TRBV5-5; d_call: TRBD1; clone_size: -; j_call: TRBJ2-5; cdr3_aa: CASSSPGQGDSKETQYF; cdr3_nt: TGTGCCAGCAGTTCCCCTGGACAGGGGGACTCTAAAGAGACCCAGTACTTC
v_call: TRBV10-3; d_call: TRBD1; clone_size: -; j_call: TRBJ2-5; cdr3_aa: CAISENGQGDEQYF; cdr3_nt: TGTGCCATCAGTGAGAACGGACAGGGGGATGAGCAGTACTTC
v_call: TRBV7-9; d_call: TRBD2; clone_size: -; j_call: TRBJ2-1; cdr3_aa: CASGSQGSGGATEQFF; cdr3_nt: TGTGCCAGCGGCTCCCAGGGTAGCGGGGGGGCGACTGAGCAGTTCTTC
v_call: TRBV29-1; d_call: TRBD2; clone_size: few; j_call: TRBJ2-2; cdr3_aa: CSVGTSGINTGELFF; cdr3_nt: TGCAGCGTGGGGACTAGCGGGATCAACACCGGGGAGCTGTTTTTT
v_call: TRBV7-2; d_call: TRBD2; clone_size: few; j_call: TRBJ2-7; cdr3_aa: CASSYTGGPYYEQYF; cdr3_nt: TGTGCCAGCAGCTACACGGGAGGGCCTTACTACGAGCAGTACTTC
v_call: TRBV7-8; d_call: TRBD2; clone_size: few; j_call: TRBJ2-4; cdr3_aa: CASSLAGLAGGSAKNIQYF; cdr3_nt: TGTGCCAGCAGCTTAGCGGGACTAGCGGGAGGGTCGGCCAAAAACATTCAGTACTTC
v_call: TRBV3-1; d_call: -; clone_size: -; j_call: TRBJ2-3; cdr3_aa: CASSQETAEHTQYF; cdr3_nt: TGTGCCAGCAGCCAAGAAACGGCCGAGCATACGCAGTATTTT
v_call: TRBV12-3/TRBV12-4; d_call: -; clone_size: -; j_call: TRBJ1-1; cdr3_aa: CASRSRPGRAEAFF; cdr3_nt: TGTGCCAGCAGAAGCCGCCCGGGGCGCGCTGAAGCTTTCTTT